This passage covers 27 T cell receptor beta chains from one sample sequenced in a study of blood T cell repertoires in COVID-19. This table comes from immunoSEQ multiplex PCR, and its TCRdb copy is limited to in-frame clones, with some not included. The sample yields some 150,000 clones, around four fifths seen once. Sequencing input: peripheral blood. The receptors here all came from a human donor in a cohort sampled during active COVID-19.

The chain links TRBV5-5 to TRBJ1-4; TRBD1 agrees at 8 bases. Germline loops: CDR1 SGHKS, CDR2 YYEKEE (reference sequence). The CDR3 has 15 residues. J gave up 5 bases and V 3 bases, and 6 bases lay outside the gene matches. CDR3 nucleotides: TGTGCCAGCAGCTGGCCCGGGACAGGCAATGAAAAACTGTTTTTT. Its protein is CASSWPGTGNEKLFF.

The chain has TRBV5-6 and TRBJ1-2, with 8 bases lining up with TRBD1. The CDR3 totals 14 residues. Germline V gene data show CDR1 as SGHDT and CDR2 as YYEEEE. Losses at the gene ends were 3 bases for V and 4 bases for J; bases not matched to a gene: 5. CDR3 in DNA: TGTGCCAGCAGCTGGGCCGGGACAGGCTATGGCTACACCTTC. Amino acids: CASSWAGTGYGYTF.

This clone has just one count. J is TRBJ1-2 and V is TRBV25-1, with 9 positions matching TRBD1. CDR3 length: 14 residues. Germline V gives CDR1 MGHDK, CDR2 SYGVNS. With V trimmed by 3 bases and J by 6 bases, 5 bases remained unmatched. The chain's CDR3 is CASSDWTGVDGYTF. The CDR3 region has the DNA TGTGCCAGCAGTGACTGGACAGGGGTCGATGGCTACACCTTC.

The chain uses TRBV5-1 and TRBJ2-7, with 7 bases fitting TRBD2. CDR1 is SGHRS, CDR2 YFSETQ, per germline. The ends lost 1 base at V and 2 bases at J; junction bases unmatched: 0. The CDR3 consists of 13 residues. This chain's CDR3 is CASSLTSAYEQYF. The CDR3, as DNA: TGCGCCAGCAGCTTGACTAGCGCCTACGAGCAGTACTTC.

The chain is built from TRBV7-2 and TRBJ2-2; D remains unclear. The CDR3 is made up of 12 amino acids. Looked up from germline, CDR1 is SGHTA and CDR2 is FQGNSA. The germline V and J ends were trimmed by 5 bases and 5 bases, with 6 bases remaining between them. CDR3 bases: TGTGCCAGCAGCCGTCTTACCGGGGAGCTGTTTTTT. Its translation: CASSRLTGELFF. The full variable domain, in which reference TRBV7-2 and TRBJ2-2 provide the parts outside the CDR3, is GAGVSQSPSNKVTEKGKDVELRCDPISGHTALYWYRQSLGQGLEFLIYFQGNSAPDKSGLPSDRFSAERTGGSVSTLTIQRTQQEDSAVYLCASSRLTGELFFGEGSRLTVL.

The V gene is TRBV12-3 or TRBV12-4, the J gene TRBJ1-2; perhaps TRBD1 as D (5 bases). The CDR3 is 13 residues long. Trimming took off 3 bases at V and 3 bases at J, with 8 bases between the two ends. CDR3 nucleotides: TGTGCCAGCAGTTTCGGCAGGGACTATGGCTACACCTTC. This gives the protein CASSFGRDYGYTF.

The chain employs TRBV7-2 and TRBJ1-1; tentatively, D is TRBD1 (5 bases). Deletions cut 3 bases from V and 7 bases from J, with 12 bases between. Germline V gene lookup returns CDR1 SGHTA and CDR2 FQGNSA. This CDR3 has 13 amino acids. The CDR3 DNA is TGTGCCAGCAGCTTCCAGGGAGGTGGTGAAGCTTTCTTT. Translation gives CASSFQGGGEAFF.

The V and J genes are TRBV5-5 and TRBJ2-7; D possibly corresponds to TRBD1 (6 bases). The CDR3 totals 15 residues. Germline-derived CDR1 and CDR2 are SGHKS and YYEKEE (reference sequence). Trimming cost V 0 bases and J 0 bases, with 10 bases left between them. The CDR3, as DNA: TGTGCCAGCAGCTTGGCCGGGACACACTCCTACGAGCAGTACTTC. Translating gives CASSLAGTHSYEQYF.

The chain uses TRBV28 and TRBJ1-2, with D possibly matching TRBD1 (5 bases). The CDR3 extends over 16 amino acids. V shed 6 bases and J shed 4 bases, with 21 bases lying between them. Germline V gives CDR1 MDHEN, CDR2 SYDVKM. CDR3 in amino acids: CASSQTLQGPLYGYTF. CDR3 sequence (DNA): TGTGCCAGCAGCCAGACGCTCCAGGGCCCACTCTATGGCTACACCTTC.

V gene TRBV10-2 combines with J gene TRBJ1-5; D ambiguous. This CDR3 contains 14 residues. The V end lost 10 bases, the J end lost 0 bases, and 13 bases lay between the germline ends. The germline CDR1 and CDR2 sequences are WSHSY and SAAADI. The CDR3 coding sequence is TGCGCCACCCGACACGATTTTAGCAATCAGCCCCAGCATTTT. This encodes CATRHDFSNQPQHF.

The genes are TRBV5-1 and TRBJ2-7, with a tentative D call TRBD2 (6 bases). Germline CDR1 SGHRS, CDR2 YFSETQ. V gave up 4 bases and J gave up 4 bases, with 18 bases separating them. This CDR3 is 15 amino acids long. This chain's CDR3 is CASSVTQPEGYEQYF. The CDR3 bases are TGCGCCAGCAGCGTAACTCAACCGGAGGGTTACGAGCAGTACTTC.

This clone was counted a few times. The chain couples TRBV6-2 or TRBV6-3 to TRBJ1-2; D ambiguous. Trimming took off 6 bases at V and 8 bases at J, with 10 bases between the two ends. The CDR3 is made up of 11 amino acids. Germline CDR1 is MNHEY and CDR2 is SVGEGT. The chain's CDR3 is CASSPAVGYTF. The CDR3 nucleotides are TGTGCCAGCAGCCCTGCAGTCGGCTACACCTTC.

The chain employs TRBV29-1 and TRBJ2-1; 7 bases line up with TRBD1. With 7 bases clipped from V and 0 bases from J, the junction kept 15 bases outside the gene matches. The CDR3 has 17 residues. In germline, CDR1 is SQVTM, CDR2 ANQGSEA. The CDR3 protein is CSANPPGQASSYNEQFF. The CDR3 DNA follows: TGCAGCGCCAACCCCCCCGGACAGGCGAGCTCCTACAATGAGCAGTTCTTC.

This chain uses TRBV7-8 with TRBJ1-2, with 10 bases fitting TRBD1. V gave up 5 bases and J gave up 10 bases; unmatched junction bases: 7. Per the germline V gene, CDR1 is SGHVS and CDR2 is FQNEAQ. The CDR3 sequence is 13 residues long. This CDR3 reads CASSPPGQGIYTF. The DNA of the CDR3 is TGTGCCAGCAGCCCTCCGGGACAGGGGATCTACACCTTC.

This clone came up many times. The chain couples TRBV4-3 to TRBJ2-3, with TRBD1 matching over 10 bases. The CDR3 contains 16 residues. CDR1 and CDR2 from the germline V gene are LGHNA and YSLEER. After removal of 0 bases from V and 4 bases from J, the junction contained 4 bases not matched to a gene. Here the CDR3 reads CASSQDVGTGADTQYF. DNA of the CDR3: TGCGCCAGCAGCCAAGACGTGGGGACAGGGGCAGATACGCAGTATTTT.

This clone was seen only once. The CDR3 here is CSSQGQLNTEAFF. Written as DNA, the CDR3 is TGCAGCTCACAGGGACAGCTGAACACTGAAGCTTTCTTT. V is TRBV29-1 and J is TRBJ1-1; 7 bases align to TRBD1. Germline lookup yields CDR1 SQVTM and CDR2 ANQGSEA. CDR3 length: 13 amino acids. V dropped 8 bases and J dropped 0; count of bases not matched to a gene: 6. The whole variable domain, remainder taken from reference TRBV29-1 and TRBJ1-1, is SAVISQKPSRDICQRGTSLTIQCQVDSQVTMMFWYRQQPGQSLTLIATANQGSEATYESGFVIDKFPISRPNLTFSTLTVSNMSPEDSSIYLCSSQGQLNTEAFFGQGTRLTVV.

This rearrangement joins TRBV7-9 to TRBJ1-2, with a tentative D call TRBD1 (6 bases). CDR1 and CDR2 from the germline V gene are SEHNR and FQNEAQ (reference sequence). V was pared by 1 base and J by 2 bases, with 14 bases between. The length of the CDR3 is 16 residues. The chain's CDR3 is CASSLDQGTMNYGYTF. Written as DNA, the CDR3 is TGTGCCAGCAGCTTAGACCAGGGGACGATGAACTATGGCTACACCTTC.

This chain uses TRBV5-1 with TRBJ2-5; 8 nucleotides match TRBD2. This CDR3 spans 16 amino acids. The germline V gene encodes CDR1 SGHRS and CDR2 YFSETQ. The trim removed 0 bases at V and 1 base at J, leaving 5 bases unmatched. The CDR3 bases are TGCGCCAGCAGCTTGGGGCCAGCGGGGGCCCAAGAGACCCAGTACTTC. This codes for CASSLGPAGAQETQYF.

The V and J genes are TRBV3-1 (or the pseudogene TRBV3-2) and TRBJ1-2; D call uncertain. From germline, CDR1 is LGHDT and CDR2 YNNKEL (reference sequence). The CDR3 has 14 residues. Deletions cut 3 bases from V and 4 bases from J, with 12 bases between. CDR3 DNA: TGTGCCAGCAGCCACCGGGTCCTTGGCTATGGCTACACCTTC. It encodes CASSHRVLGYGYTF.

The V and J genes are TRBV10-3 and TRBJ1-2; D is unresolved. CDR1 is ENHRY and CDR2 is SYGVKD in the germline V gene. V was trimmed by 1 base and J by 0 bases, leaving 9 bases between them. The CDR3 covers 15 residues. CDR3 loop: CAISEFGRSNYGYTF. The CDR3 region has the DNA TGTGCCATCAGTGAGTTTGGCAGGTCTAACTATGGCTACACCTTC.

The chain couples TRBV5-1 to TRBJ1-2, with 8 bases identical to TRBD1. Losses at the gene ends were 7 bases for V and 4 bases for J; bases not matched to a gene: 6. The CDR3 totals 13 residues. Germline CDR1 is SGHRS and CDR2 is YFSETQ. The CDR3 DNA is TGCGCCAGCGGACAGGGAGGCAGCTATGGCTACACCTTC. This codes for CASGQGGSYGYTF.

The CDR3 DNA follows: TGTGCCAGTAGTGCCCGGGACAACCAAGAGACCCAGTACTTC. It encodes CASSARDNQETQYF. The chain joins TRBV19 to TRBJ2-5, with D tentatively TRBD1 (6 bases). The CDR3 is 14 residues long. Germline V lookup: CDR1 LNHDA, CDR2 SQIVND (reference sequence). Trimming took off 5 bases at V and 0 bases at J, with 10 bases between the two ends.

CDR3 nucleotide sequence: TGTGCCATCCTTCAACGGGGGAGCGGAGAGACCCAGTACTTC. Translating gives CAILQRGSGETQYF. This chain joins TRBV28 and TRBJ2-5; D possibly corresponds to TRBD2 (6 bases). Germline V gives CDR1 MDHEN, CDR2 SYDVKM. CDR3 length equals 14 residues. Between the trimmed V and J ends, which lost 10 bases and 4 bases, there was a span of 19 bases.

This chain joins TRBV7-9 and TRBJ1-2; 7 nucleotides match TRBD1. Germline V lookup: CDR1 SEHNR, CDR2 FQNEAQ (reference sequence). V lost 5 bases to trimming and J lost 8 bases; unmatched junction nucleotides: 8. There are 13 residues in the CDR3. Here the CDR3 DNA reads TGTGCCAGCAGCCCCGGACAGGTTCGGGGCTACACCTTC. Its protein product is CASSPGQVRGYTF.

This clone showed up just a few times. The rearrangement uses TRBV12-3 or TRBV12-4 and TRBJ1-2; 7 bases are shared with TRBD1. The V segment lost 5 bases and the J segment 7 bases; nucleotides outside the gene matches: 4. The CDR3 runs to 12 residues. CDR3 in DNA: TGTGCCAGCAGTAACAGGGGTCGTGGCTACACCTTC. Its protein product is CASSNRGRGYTF.

The chain has TRBV12-3 or TRBV12-4 and TRBJ2-3; the D gene is possibly TRBD2 (6 bases). V was clipped by 4 bases and J by 11 bases, with 13 bases between them. The CDR3 has 12 residues. The CDR3 region has the DNA TGTGCCAGCAGTTCGGGAGCGAGGGTGCAGTATTTT. Its protein is CASSSGARVQYF.

This sequence joins TRBV3-1 (or the pseudogene TRBV3-2) and TRBJ1-2; D may be TRBD1 (6 bases). The CDR3 has 13 amino acids. Trimming left V 5 bases short and J 8 bases short, with 15 bases between. The germline gives CDR1 LGHDT, CDR2 YNNKEL (reference sequence). CDR3: CASSDPDSSGYTF. The CDR3 nucleotides read TGTGCCAGCAGCGATCCGGACAGCTCCGGCTACACCTTC.